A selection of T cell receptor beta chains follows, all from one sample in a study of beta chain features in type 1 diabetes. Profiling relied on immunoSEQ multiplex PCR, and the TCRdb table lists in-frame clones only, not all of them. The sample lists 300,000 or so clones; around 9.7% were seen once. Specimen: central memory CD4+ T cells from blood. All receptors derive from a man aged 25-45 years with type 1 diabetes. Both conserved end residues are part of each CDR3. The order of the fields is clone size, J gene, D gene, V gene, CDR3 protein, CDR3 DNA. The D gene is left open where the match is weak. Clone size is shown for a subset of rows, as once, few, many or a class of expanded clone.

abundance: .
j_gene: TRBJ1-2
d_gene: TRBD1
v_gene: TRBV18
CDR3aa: CASSPPGQGRGYTF
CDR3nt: TGTGCCAGCTCACCTCCTGGACAGGGGCGGGGCTACACCTTC

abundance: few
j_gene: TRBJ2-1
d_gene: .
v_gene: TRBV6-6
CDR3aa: CASSQQGEEQFF
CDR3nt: TGTGCCAGCAGCCAACAGGGTGAGGAGCAGTTCTTC

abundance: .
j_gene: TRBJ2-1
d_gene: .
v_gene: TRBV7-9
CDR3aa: CASSPPGDPLPLAFF
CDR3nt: TGTGCCAGCAGCCCCCCCGGTGACCCCCTTCCACTTGCATTCTTC

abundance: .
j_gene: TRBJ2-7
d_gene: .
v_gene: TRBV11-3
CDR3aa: CASSVRDSAYEQYF
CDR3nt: TGTGCCAGCAGCGTCCGGGACTCAGCCTACGAGCAGTACTTC

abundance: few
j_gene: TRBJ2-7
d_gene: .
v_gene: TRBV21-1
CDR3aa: CASSPLGAGQLGTFYEQYF
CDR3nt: TGTGCCAGCAGCCCCCTGGGAGCGGGGCAACTAGGGACCTTCTACGAGCAGTACTTC

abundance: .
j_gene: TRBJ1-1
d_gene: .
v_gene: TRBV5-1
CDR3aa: CASSPVVMNTEAFF
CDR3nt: TGCGCCAGCAGCCCCGTTGTGATGAACACTGAAGCTTTCTTT

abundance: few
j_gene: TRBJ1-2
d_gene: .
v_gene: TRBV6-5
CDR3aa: CASSAPGGNYGYTF
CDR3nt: TGTGCCAGCAGTGCGCCTGGGGGCAACTATGGCTACACCTTC

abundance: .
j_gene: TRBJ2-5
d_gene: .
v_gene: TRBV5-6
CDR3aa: CASSLGQLGETQYF
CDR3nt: TGTGCCAGCAGCTTGGGACAGCTCGGAGAGACCCAGTACTTC

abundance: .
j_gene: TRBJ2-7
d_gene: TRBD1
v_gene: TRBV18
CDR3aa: CASSPTGASYEQYF
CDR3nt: TGTGCCAGCTCACCGACAGGGGCCTCATACGAGCAGTACTTC

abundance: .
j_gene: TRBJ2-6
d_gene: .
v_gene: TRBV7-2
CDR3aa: CASSLGGYSGANVLTF
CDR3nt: TGTGCCAGCAGCTTAGGCGGATACTCTGGGGCCAACGTCCTGACTTTC

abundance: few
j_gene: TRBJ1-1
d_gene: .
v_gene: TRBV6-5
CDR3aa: CASSNPLGRAEAFF
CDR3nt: TGTGCCAGCAGTAATCCTCTCGGGAGGGCTGAAGCTTTCTTT

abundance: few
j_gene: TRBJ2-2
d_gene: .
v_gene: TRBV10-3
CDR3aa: CAISDRGKDTGELFF
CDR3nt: TGTGCCATCAGTGATAGGGGGAAGGACACCGGGGAGCTGTTTTTT

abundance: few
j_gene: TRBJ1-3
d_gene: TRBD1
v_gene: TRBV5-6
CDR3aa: CASSGQGRAGNTIYF
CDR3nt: TGTGCCAGCAGCGGACAGGGGCGTGCTGGAAACACCATATATTTT

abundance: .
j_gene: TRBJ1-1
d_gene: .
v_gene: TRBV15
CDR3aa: CATSRDQGHDTEAFF
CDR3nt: TGTGCCACCAGCAGAGATCAGGGACACGACACTGAAGCTTTCTTT

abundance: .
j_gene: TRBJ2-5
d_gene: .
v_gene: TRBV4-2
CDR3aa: CASSRSREETQYF
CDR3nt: TGTGCCAGCAGCCGTTCTAGGGAAGAGACCCAGTACTTC

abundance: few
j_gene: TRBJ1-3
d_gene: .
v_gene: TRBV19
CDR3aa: CASSRRGYAGNTIYF
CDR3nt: TGTGCCAGTAGTAGACGGGGATACGCTGGAAACACCATATATTTT

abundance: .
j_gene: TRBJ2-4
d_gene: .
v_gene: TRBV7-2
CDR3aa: CASSRQENIQYF
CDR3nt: TGTGCCAGCAGCCGACAGGAAAACATTCAGTACTTC

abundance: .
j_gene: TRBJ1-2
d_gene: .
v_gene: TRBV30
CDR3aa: CAWSRPYGYTF
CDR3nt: TGTGCCTGGAGTAGACCTTATGGCTACACCTTC

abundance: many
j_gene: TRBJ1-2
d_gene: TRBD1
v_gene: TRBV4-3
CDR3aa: CASSQFYSRDSIDYTF
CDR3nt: TGCGCCAGCAGCCAATTTTACTCCCGGGACAGCATAGACTACACCTTC

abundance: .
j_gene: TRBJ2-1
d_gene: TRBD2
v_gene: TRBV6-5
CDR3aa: CASSYLAGGYNEQFF
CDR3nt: TGTGCCAGCAGTTACCTAGCGGGGGGATACAATGAGCAGTTCTTC

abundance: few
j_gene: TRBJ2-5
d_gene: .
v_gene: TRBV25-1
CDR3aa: CASSGDNQETQYF
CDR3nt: TGTGCCAGCAGTGGGGACAACCAAGAGACCCAGTACTTC

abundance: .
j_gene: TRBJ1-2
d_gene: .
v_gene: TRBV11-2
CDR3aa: CASSLDRNGYTF
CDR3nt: TGTGCCAGCAGCTTAGATCGGAATGGCTACACCTTC

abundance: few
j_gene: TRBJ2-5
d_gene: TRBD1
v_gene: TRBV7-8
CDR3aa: CASSIGQGAPGETQYF
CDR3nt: TGTGCCAGCAGCATCGGGCAGGGGGCGCCCGGGGAGACCCAGTACTTC

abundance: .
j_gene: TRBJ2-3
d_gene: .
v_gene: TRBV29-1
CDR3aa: CSVEAVGPGTQYF
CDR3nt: TGCAGCGTTGAAGCGGTGGGTCCGGGTACGCAGTATTTT

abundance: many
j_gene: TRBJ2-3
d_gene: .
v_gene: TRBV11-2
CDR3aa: CASSLVPGSSTDTQYF
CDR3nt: TGTGCCAGCAGCTTAGTACCAGGTTCTAGCACAGATACGCAGTATTTT

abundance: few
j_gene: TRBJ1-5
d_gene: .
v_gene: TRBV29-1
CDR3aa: CSVVVRGTSNQPQHF
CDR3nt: TGCAGCGTTGTGGTCAGGGGAACGAGCAATCAGCCCCAGCATTTT

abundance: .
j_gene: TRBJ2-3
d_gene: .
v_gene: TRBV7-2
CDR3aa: CASRLAGDRADTQYF
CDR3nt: TGTGCCAGCAGGCTAGCGGGGGACAGGGCAGATACGCAGTATTTT

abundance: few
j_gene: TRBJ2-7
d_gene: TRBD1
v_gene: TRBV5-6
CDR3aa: CASTPQGAGEQYF
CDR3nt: TGTGCCAGCACCCCACAGGGGGCGGGCGAGCAGTACTTC

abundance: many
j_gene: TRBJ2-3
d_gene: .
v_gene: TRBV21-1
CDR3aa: CASSKRGEDRVLCTDTQYF
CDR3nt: TGTGCCAGCAGCAAAAGGGGCGAGGACAGGGTCCTTTGCACAGATACGCAGTATTTT

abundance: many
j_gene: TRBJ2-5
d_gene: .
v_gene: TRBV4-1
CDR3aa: CASSRGGLETQYF
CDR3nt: TGCGCCAGCAGCCGAGGGGGGCTCGAGACCCAGTACTTC

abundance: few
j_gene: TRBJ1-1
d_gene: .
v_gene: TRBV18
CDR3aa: CASSPLKNTEAFF
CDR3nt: TGTGCCAGCTCACCACTGAAGAACACTGAAGCTTTCTTT

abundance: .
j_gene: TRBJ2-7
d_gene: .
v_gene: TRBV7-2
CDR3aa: CASSAGSGTHVYEQYF
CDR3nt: TGTGCCAGCAGCGCTGGAAGTGGGACACACGTCTACGAGCAGTACTTC